The sequence of this T cell receptor (beta chain) was determined in a study of persistence of HIV-infected CD4 T cells. Study-wide findings and caveats: Antigen-responding cells were enriched for degenerate expanded CDR3beta sequences.

Sequencing used immunoSEQ version 4 in survey mode. Repertoires were generated with immunoSEQ multiplex PCR, while TCRdb's copy carries only in-frame clones and drops some. The sample lists tens of thousands of clones, 88% occurring once. Per germline, CDR1 SGHTA and CDR2 FQGTGA. This CDR3 has 16 amino acids. After removal of 2 bases from V and 4 bases from J, the junction contained 6 bases not matched to a gene. Cells were stimulated nonspecifically with anti-CD3/anti-CD28 magnetic beads. Responding CD4+ T cells were sorted by upregulation of both CD40 ligand and CD69. Points on this clone: Its antigen is not identified.

The sequences come from CD4+ T cells sorted from PBMCs after approximately 18-hour stimulation, collected from a patient who received antiretroviral therapy. The chain links TRBV7-3 to TRBJ2-3; 10 bases fit TRBD2. The sequence was obtained from an adult woman with HIV who was CMV-seropositive. The CDR3 DNA follows: TGTGCCAGCAGCTTAGGTCTAGCGGGGGCTTCAGATACGCAGTATTTT. Its translation: CASSLGLAGASDTQYF.